The T cell receptor (beta chain) under discussion was sequenced for a study of CD8 T cells in ankylosing spondylitis. Overall study results and limits: The authors found the disease-linked clones to be CD8+ and relatively rare in peripheral blood. A motif in TCR beta, a set of fewer than ten highly homologous variants, appeared characteristic of ankylosing spondylitis blood. Some of the motif variants had earlier been found in reactive arthritis patients' fluid and blood.

Ten or more counts support this clonotype. Its antigen is currently unknown. Preparation of TCR beta libraries was done by quantitative 5'-RACE with molecular barcodes. From the 5' RACE reads, TCRdb called clonotypes with MiXCR, one entry per CDR3 protein. The sample lists under 300,000 distinct CDR3 sequences, around a tenth occurring once. V was trimmed by 2 bases and J by 0 bases, leaving 12 bases between them. CDR1 and CDR2 from the germline V gene are SGHRS and YFSETQ. The CDR3 consists of 15 residues. The sequenced material came from blood, either unsorted or a sorted T cell fraction (not recorded which). The J gene is TRBJ2-7, the V gene TRBV5-1; D gene ambiguous. This TCR came from a male donor with ankylosing spondylitis or in good health (not recorded which). The CDR3 reads CASSFGRPYSYEQYF. The CDR3 DNA reads as TGCGCCAGCAGCTTTGGTAGACCGTACTCCTACGAGCAGTACTTC.